What follows are 12 T cell receptor beta chains derived from one specimen sequenced in a study of blood T cell repertoires in COVID-19. Here immunoSEQ multiplex PCR was the method, and the copy in TCRdb shows in-frame clones only, minus some. Altogether approximately 150,000 clones are present, 84% being singletons, with the ten largest covering more than 1.2%. Sequencing input: peripheral blood. Receptors originate from a man aged 55 to 70 with acute or convalescent COVID-19.

The chain combines TRBV5-1 with TRBJ2-1; 7 positions match TRBD1. Per germline, CDR1 SGHRS and CDR2 YFSETQ. The CDR3 spans 15 residues. Unmatched junction bases numbered 14, after V lost 4 bases and J lost 10 bases. CDR3 sequence: CASSLRQGLVEEQFF. In nucleotides, the CDR3 is TGCGCCAGCAGCCTAAGACAGGGTCTAGTCGAGGAGCAGTTCTTC.

CDR3 sequence reads: CASSQGTGRPGGYTF. For the CDR3, the DNA is TGTGCCAGCAGCCAAGGGACAGGACGTCCGGGCGGCTACACCTTC. The chain joins TRBV14 to TRBJ1-2, with 7 bases lining up with TRBD1. Germline loops: CDR1 SGHDN, CDR2 FVKESK. Trimming at V came to 1 base and at J to 8 bases, leaving 10 bases not matched to a gene. The CDR3 totals 15 residues.

This chain links TRBV19 with TRBJ1-3; D perhaps matches TRBD1 (5 bases). V was clipped by 0 bases and J by 0 bases, with 12 bases between them. CDR3 length equals 17 residues. The V gene's germline CDR1 is LNHDA and CDR2 SQIVND (reference sequence). The CDR3 protein is CASSIEYRKSSGNTIYF. The CDR3, as DNA: TGTGCCAGTAGTATAGAATACAGGAAGAGCTCTGGAAACACCATATATTTT.

The chain employs TRBV12-3 or TRBV12-4 and TRBJ2-3; D possibly corresponds to TRBD2 (6 bases). V was clipped by 7 bases and J by 6 bases, with 14 bases between them. The CDR3 spans 13 residues. The CDR3 DNA sequence: TGTGCCAGCAAAAGGGACTCCCGGGATACGCAGTATTTT. It yields the protein CASKRDSRDTQYF.

This chain joins TRBV7-7 and TRBJ2-7, with TRBD1 identical over 9 bases. J was trimmed by 5 bases and V by 5 bases; bases with no gene match: 10. Germline-derived CDR1 and CDR2 are SSHAT and FNYEAQ (reference sequence). The CDR3 sequence is 15 residues long. The CDR3 coding sequence is TGTGCCAGCAGCCCCCTACAGGGGGCGAGGAACGAGCAGTACTTC. Translated: CASSPLQGARNEQYF.

This sequence joins TRBV5-1 and TRBJ2-1; 8 bases are shared with TRBD1. The CDR3 is 14 amino acids. V shed 1 base and J 9 bases; nucleotides not matched to a gene: 6. Per the germline V gene, CDR1 is SGHRS and CDR2 is YFSETQ. CDR3 loop: CASSLLGQVSEQFF. The CDR3, as DNA: TGCGCCAGCAGCTTGCTGGGACAGGTATCTGAGCAGTTCTTC.

This rearrangement joins TRBV19 to TRBJ1-1, with 7 bases lining up with TRBD1. Trimming removed 7 bases from V and 1 base from J; junction bases left unmatched: 3. Germline V gives CDR1 LNHDA, CDR2 SQIVND (reference sequence). CDR3 length: 13 amino acids. CDR3 residues: CASTRDRNTEAFF. The CDR3 region has the DNA TGTGCCAGTACTCGGGACAGGAACACTGAAGCTTTCTTT.

The chain uses TRBV6-7 and TRBJ2-5, with a tentative D call TRBD2 (5 bases). TRBV6-7 is recorded as an ORF, its role being uncertain. The CDR3 totals 18 residues. Trimming shortened V by 0 bases and J by 4 bases, and 21 bases separated the two germline ends. The CDR3 here is CASSYSNHERSPSETQYF. In nucleotides, the CDR3 is TGTGCCAGCAGTTACTCGAACCACGAGCGGAGCCCGTCAGAGACCCAGTACTTC.

The chain carries TRBV2 and TRBJ1-5; no clear D gene. The CDR3 runs to 14 residues. V shed 3 bases and J shed 3 bases, with 9 bases lying between them. Germline lookup yields CDR1 SNHLY and CDR2 FYNNEI. The CDR3 DNA sequence: TGTGCCAGCAGTGAGGGAGGGAACAATCAGCCCCAGCATTTT. This sequence encodes CASSEGGNNQPQHF.

V and J are TRBV9 and TRBJ2-1, with 7 bases aligning to TRBD2. Trimming cost V 0 bases and J 6 bases; bases outside gene matches: 15. Germline V gene data show CDR1 as SGDLS and CDR2 as YYNGEE. This CDR3 comprises 18 residues. The DNA for the CDR3 is TGTGCCAGCAGCGTAGAGGTCTGGGGCGGGAGTTCGGGCAATGAGCAGTTCTTC. Amino acid sequence: CASSVEVWGGSSGNEQFF.

The rearrangement uses TRBV7-8 and TRBJ1-2; D unclear. Trimming cost V 5 bases and J 5 bases, with 12 bases left between them. The CDR3 totals 13 residues. CDR1 SGHVS and CDR2 FQNEAQ come from the germline V gene. The CDR3 DNA is TGTGCCAGCAGCCCCCCCGGTGCGTATGGCTACACCTTC. As protein: CASSPPGAYGYTF.

The gene calls are TRBV19 and TRBJ2-1, with 9 bases identical to TRBD2. The CDR3 totals 17 residues. Trimming at V came to 1 base and at J to 0 bases, leaving 4 bases not matched to a gene. Germline V gene sequence: CDR1 LNHDA, CDR2 SQIVND (reference sequence). Here the CDR3 reads CASSIGPSGTSYNEQFF. CDR3 DNA sequence: TGTGCCAGTAGTATAGGGCCTAGCGGGACCTCCTACAATGAGCAGTTCTTC.